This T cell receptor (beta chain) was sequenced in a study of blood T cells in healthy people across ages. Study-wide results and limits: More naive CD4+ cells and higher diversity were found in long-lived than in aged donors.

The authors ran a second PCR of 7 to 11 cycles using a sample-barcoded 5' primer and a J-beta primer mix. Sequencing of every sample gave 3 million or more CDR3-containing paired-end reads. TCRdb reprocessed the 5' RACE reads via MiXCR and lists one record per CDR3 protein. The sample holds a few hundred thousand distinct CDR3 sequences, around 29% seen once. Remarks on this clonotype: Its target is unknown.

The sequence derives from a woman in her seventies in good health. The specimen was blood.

The CDR3 DNA sequence: TGTGCCAGCAGCCGGACAGCCTACCTCACAAACAGAACCGGGGAGCTGTTTTTT. Translated, it gives CASSRTAYLTNRTGELFF. The chain carries TRBV28 and TRBJ2-2, with a weak D call TRBD1 (6 bases). The CDR3 spans 18 residues. In germline, CDR1 is MDHEN, CDR2 SYDVKM. Trimming took off 6 bases at V and 5 bases at J, with 25 bases between the two ends.